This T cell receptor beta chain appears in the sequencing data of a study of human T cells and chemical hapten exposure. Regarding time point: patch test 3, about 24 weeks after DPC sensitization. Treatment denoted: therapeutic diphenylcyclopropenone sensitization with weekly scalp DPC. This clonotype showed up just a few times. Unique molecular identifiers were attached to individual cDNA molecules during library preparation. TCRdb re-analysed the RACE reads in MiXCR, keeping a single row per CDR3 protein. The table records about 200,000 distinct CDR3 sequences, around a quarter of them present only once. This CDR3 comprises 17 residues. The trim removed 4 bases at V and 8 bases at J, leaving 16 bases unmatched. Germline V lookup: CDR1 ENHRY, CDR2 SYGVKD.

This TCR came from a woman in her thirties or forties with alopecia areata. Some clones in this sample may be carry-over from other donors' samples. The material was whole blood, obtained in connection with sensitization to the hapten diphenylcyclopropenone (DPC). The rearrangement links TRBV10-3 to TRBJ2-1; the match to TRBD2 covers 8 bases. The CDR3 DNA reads TGTGCCATCAGTGGGATCAGGGGAGCCGGGAGGGAGGATGAGCAGTTCTTC. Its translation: CAISGIRGAGREDEQFF.